This T cell receptor (beta chain) emerged from a study of T cells after posttransplantation cyclophosphamide. This table comes from immunoSEQ multiplex PCR, and its TCRdb copy is limited to in-frame clones, with some not included. There are just over 65,000 clones in the sample; roughly 95% occur only once, and approximately 2.7% lies in the top ten. The CDR3 totals 16 residues. Between the trimmed V and J ends, which lost 3 bases and 8 bases, there was a span of 17 bases. The germline gives CDR1 MGHRA, CDR2 YSYEKL. Material for sequencing was PBMCs. The chain recombines TRBV4-1 with TRBJ1-6; the D gene is possibly TRBD1 (5 bases). The receptor's source is a young woman in good health and a related stem cell transplant donor. The CDR3, as DNA: TGCGCCAGCAGCCAGGGACCGGGACCCACTTATTCACCCCTCCACTTT. It codes for CASSQGPGPTYSPLHF.